This TCR beta chain was sequenced during a study of cytomegalovirus exposure and HLA in healthy donors. The PCR employed 60 Vbeta primers together with 13 Jbeta primers. Authors' methods: The count from a later analysis was 60 million to 85 million unique TCR beta chains, around 11 million of them shared. Only in-frame clones appear in the TCRdb table, and some are missing; sequencing was by immunoSEQ multiplex PCR. V and J calls and clone size are those listed in that table; D and trimming were worked out from the DNA. This sample has about 190,000 clones, with over 75% found just once. Germline V gene data show CDR1 as LGHNA and CDR2 as YSLEER. J was trimmed by 0 bases and V by 0 bases; bases with no gene match: 13. The CDR3 totals 21 residues.

Sequencing input: PBMCs. This receptor was obtained from a man in his forties in good health and CMV-seropositive. The chain links TRBV4-3 to TRBJ2-3; 12 bases match TRBD2. The CDR3 nucleotides are TGCGCCAGCAGCCAAGACTTACTAGCGGGGGGCCGATCGTCTAGCACAGATACGCAGTATTTT. Residues: CASSQDLLAGGRSSSTDTQYF.